This TCR beta chain was sequenced during a study of shared clonotypes between healthy human individuals. Only CD45RO-negative cells positively selected for CCR7 counted as naive CD8 cells, so terminally differentiated effector memory CD45RA+ cells were excluded. Clones were read by immunoSEQ multiplex PCR, and TCRdb kept only the in-frame ones, dropping some. The table records approximately 810,000 clones, over 90% of them present only once. CDR3 length: 16 amino acids. Per the germline V gene, CDR1 is SGHVS and CDR2 is FQNEAQ. Trimming took 8 bases from V and 1 from J, leaving 19 bases between them.

Sequenced: naive CD8+ T cells sorted from blood. This sequence originates from a man aged 25 to 40 in good health. V gene TRBV7-8 combines with J gene TRBJ2-3; D is undetermined. CDR3 protein: CASDDLSRSGTDTQYF. CDR3 in DNA: TGTGCCAGCGATGACCTCTCCCGCTCAGGCACAGATACGCAGTATTTT.